One and the same sample provided the 18 T cell receptor beta chains below, sequenced in a study of blood T cells in healthy people across ages. With a J-beta primer mix and a sample-barcoded 5' primer, a second PCR ran about 7 to 11 cycles. TCRdb passed the 5' RACE reads through MiXCR, listing each CDR3 protein once. The sample carries roughly 650,000 distinct CDR3 sequences, approximately 31% recorded once. Sequencing was carried out using blood. Receptors originate from a woman at least 80 years old in good health.

This clonotype occurred a few times. The gene calls are TRBV12-3 or TRBV12-4 and TRBJ1-1, with D tentatively TRBD1 (5 bases). The CDR3 spans 12 residues. V lost 6 bases and J lost 5, with 10 bases in between. The CDR3 sequence is CASRVRGTEAFF. CDR3 sequence (DNA): TGTGCCAGCAGGGTCCGGGGGACTGAAGCTTTCTTT.

As to this clonotype: This may stem from a read error, because a much larger clone lies one nucleotide away. V usage is TRBV5-1 and J usage is TRBJ2-4; TRBD2 is a possible D gene (5 bases). The J call could be wrong; TRBJ2-7 is a better fit for the DNA end. The CDR3 is made up of 12 amino acids. Germline values: CDR1 SGHRS, CDR2 YFSETQ. CDR3 in amino acids: CASGLEVGEQYF. DNA of the CDR3: TGCGCCAGCGGCTTGGAGGTAGGCGAGCAGTACTTC.

About this clonotype: This may be a read error: a much more frequent sequence differs by one nucleotide. The V call is TRBV20-1, the J call TRBJ2-1; D tentatively fits TRBD1 or TRBD2 (5 bases each). The CDR3 spans 13 residues. Germline assignment: CDR1 DFQATT and CDR2 SNEGSKA (reference sequence). With 3 bases removed from V and 13 bases from J, the gap between germline ends came to 19 bases. The CDR3 DNA reads TGCAGTGCTAGGTTGACAGTGGGGGAGACCCAGTTCTTC. This gives the protein CSARLTVGETQFF.

The V call is TRBV25-1, the J call TRBJ1-2; D is perhaps TRBD1 (6 bases). Germline CDR1 MGHDK, CDR2 SYGVNS. Trimming took off 11 bases at V and 8 bases at J, with 18 bases between the two ends. This CDR3 has 12 residues. The CDR3 is CAGGNRVGGYTF. The CDR3 nucleotides read TGTGCCGGCGGCAACAGGGTGGGGGGCTACACCTTC.

This clonotype was seen at least ten times. The J gene is TRBJ2-7, the V gene TRBV5-1, with TRBD1 matching 10 bases. Germline V gives CDR1 SGHRS, CDR2 YFSETQ. This CDR3 is 15 amino acids long. The V and J ends lost 0 bases and 4 bases, in that order; junction bases with no gene match: 4. DNA for the CDR3: TGCGCCAGCAGCTTGGGGACAGGGGGGGGATACGAGCAGTACTTC. Translating gives CASSLGTGGGYEQYF.

This clonotype came up many times. The chain recombines TRBV29-1 with TRBJ2-3; 14 nucleotides agree with TRBD2. Germline V gives CDR1 SQVTM, CDR2 ANQGSEA. The trim removed 8 bases at V and 1 base at J, leaving 14 bases unmatched. The CDR3 totals 18 residues. As DNA, the CDR3 is TGCAGCCTTGCCGGGACTAGCGGGGGTAAGGTTGGCACAGATACGCAGTATTTT. This translates into CSLAGTSGGKVGTDTQYF.

This clonotype was seen a handful of times. The chain is built from TRBV30 and TRBJ1-2; D unresolved. The V gene lost 2 bases and the J gene lost 4 bases, with 14 bases spanning the gap. This CDR3 is 14 amino acids long. Germline CDR1 and CDR2: GTSNPN and SVGIG (reference sequence). DNA of the CDR3: TGTGCCTGGAGTCTGACAAATGGAGCCTATGGCTACACCTTC. This translates into CAWSLTNGAYGYTF.

This chain uses TRBV7-2 with TRBJ2-5, with TRBD2 identical over 12 bases. The end of the DNA is better explained by TRBJ2-7, so the J call may be wrong. In germline, CDR1 is SGHTA, CDR2 FQGNSA. The CDR3 sequence is 17 residues long. For the CDR3, the DNA is TGTGCCAGCAGCTTAGTTGGTAGCCGACTAGCGGGAGTCGAGCAGTACTTC. This translates into CASSLVGSRLAGVEQYF.

The count of this clonotype is one. V is TRBV13 and J is TRBJ2-7; D gene uncertain. Germline V gives CDR1 PRHDT, CDR2 FYEKMQ (reference sequence). The CDR3 runs to 15 residues. The V end lost 2 bases, the J end lost 2 bases, and 13 bases lay between the germline ends. The CDR3 reads CASSLNVDSPYEQYF. Here the CDR3 DNA reads TGTGCCAGCAGCTTAAATGTAGACTCCCCCTACGAGCAGTACTTC.

This chain joins TRBV6-1 and TRBJ2-7; 7 bases are a match to TRBD1. The CDR3 runs 14 residues. After removal of 7 bases from V and 1 base from J, the junction contained 7 bases not matched to a gene. CDR1 is MNHNS and CDR2 is SASEGT in the germline V gene. CDR3 residues: CASTTAGGSYEQYF. CDR3 nucleotide sequence: TGTGCCAGCACCACGGCAGGGGGTTCCTACGAGCAGTACTTC.

This clonotype showed up many times. The rearrangement uses TRBV12-3 or TRBV12-4 and TRBJ1-1; no clear D gene. Trimming shortened V by 5 bases and J by 10 bases, and 14 bases separated the two germline ends. The CDR3 is made up of 12 amino acids. The CDR3 spells CASSQVRTGAFF. Written as DNA, the CDR3 is TGTGCCAGCAGTCAGGTCCGCACGGGAGCTTTCTTT.

About this clonotype: This may arise from a read error, as a much more abundant clone is one base away. The rearrangement uses TRBV24-1 and TRBJ2-5; D could derive from TRBD1 or TRBD2 (5 bases each). The V gene's germline CDR1 is KGHDR and CDR2 SFDVKD. Trimming cost V 3 bases and J 11 bases, with 21 bases left between them. CDR3 length: 15 amino acids. This chain's CDR3 is CATSDPRGPRLEQYF. CDR3 coding DNA: TGTGCCACCAGTGATCCACGGGGACCCCGCCTGGAGCAGTACTTC.

V and J are TRBV25-1 and TRBJ1-2, with 7 bases aligning to TRBD1. Germline V lookup: CDR1 MGHDK, CDR2 SYGVNS. The length of the CDR3 is 15 residues. V lost 7 bases, J lost 4 bases, and 12 bases stayed unmatched. CDR3 sequence (DNA): TGTGCCAGCAATGCCTTAAGGGGGCCGATCTATGGCTACACCTTC. Translated, it gives CASNALRGPIYGYTF.

In its sample, this clonotype was seen once. Without the conserved terminal phenylalanine or tryptophan, this CDR3 likely stems from a read error. The genes are TRBV7-2 and TRBJ2-1, with D unresolved. CDR3 length equals 17 residues. V lost 0 bases and J lost 0, with 12 bases in between. Per the germline V gene, CDR1 is SGHTA and CDR2 is FQGNSA. CDR3 sequence reads: CASSLAPGVSSYNEQFV. The CDR3 DNA is TGTGCCAGCAGCTTAGCCCCGGGTGTTTCCTCCTACAATGAGCAGTTCGTC.

This clonotype was counted many times. This chain links TRBV20-1 with TRBJ2-3, with 8 bases identical to TRBD2. The ends lost 4 bases at V and 8 bases at J; junction bases unmatched: 20. Germline CDR1 is DFQATT and CDR2 is SNEGSKA (reference sequence). This CDR3 spans 17 amino acids. CDR3 DNA sequence: TGCAGTGCTACCTCTATGTCCCCGGGACTAGGGGCAGCTACGCAGTATTTT. This sequence encodes CSATSMSPGLGAATQYF.

This clonotype was seen many times. V and J are TRBV20-1 and TRBJ2-3; 8 bases agree with TRBD2. Germline values: CDR1 DFQATT, CDR2 SNEGSKA (reference sequence). V dropped 3 bases and J dropped 1; count of bases not matched to a gene: 6. The CDR3 has 15 residues. CDR3 in amino acids: CSARDSGARTDTQYF. CDR3 nucleotides: TGCAGTGCTAGGGATAGCGGGGCTCGCACAGATACGCAGTATTTT.

The table lists this clonotype with many counts. This rearrangement joins TRBV29-1 to TRBJ1-4; a possible D gene is TRBD1 (5 bases). With 4 bases removed from V and 4 bases from J, the gap between germline ends came to 13 bases. Germline loops: CDR1 SQVTM, CDR2 ANQGSEA. CDR3 size: 14 residues. The CDR3 sequence: CSVGTGAFNEKLFF. CDR3 nucleotide sequence: TGCAGCGTTGGAACTGGGGCTTTTAATGAAAAACTGTTTTTT. Full variable domain (outside the CDR3, taken from reference TRBV29-1 and TRBJ1-4): SAVISQKPSRDICQRGTSLTIQCQVDSQVTMMFWYRQQPGQSLTLIATANQGSEATYESGFVIDKFPISRPNLTFSTLTVSNMSPEDSSIYLCSVGTGAFNEKLFFGSGTQLSVL.

This clonotype was recorded many times. The CDR3 region is CASSLAAGQLSWTSTDTQYF. CDR3 nucleotides: TGTGCCAGCAGCTTGGCCGCGGGACAGCTATCATGGACTAGCACAGATACGCAGTATTTT. This rearrangement joins TRBV5-6 to TRBJ2-3; D might be TRBD1 (7 bases). There are 20 residues in the CDR3. Germline-derived CDR1 and CDR2 are SGHDT and YYEEEE. V lost 0 bases and J lost 0, with 23 bases in between.